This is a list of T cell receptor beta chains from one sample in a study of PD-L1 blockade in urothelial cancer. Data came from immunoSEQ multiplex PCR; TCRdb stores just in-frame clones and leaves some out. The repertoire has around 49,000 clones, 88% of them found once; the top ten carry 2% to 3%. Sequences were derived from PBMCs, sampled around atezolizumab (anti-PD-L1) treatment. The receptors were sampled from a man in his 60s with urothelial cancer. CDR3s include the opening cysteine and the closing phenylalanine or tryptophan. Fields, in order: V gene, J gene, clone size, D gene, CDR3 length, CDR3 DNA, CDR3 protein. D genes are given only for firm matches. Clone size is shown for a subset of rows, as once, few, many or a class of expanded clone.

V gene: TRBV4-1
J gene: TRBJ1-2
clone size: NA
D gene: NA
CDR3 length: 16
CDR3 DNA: TGCGCCAGCAGCCAAGATCTAACAGGTTCGAGGTATGGCTACACCTTC
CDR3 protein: CASSQDLTGSRYGYTF

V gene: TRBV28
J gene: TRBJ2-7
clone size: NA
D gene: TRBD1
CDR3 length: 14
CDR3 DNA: TGTGCCAGCAGTTCGGGACAGGGGGTCTACGAGCAGTACTTC
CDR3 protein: CASSSGQGVYEQYF

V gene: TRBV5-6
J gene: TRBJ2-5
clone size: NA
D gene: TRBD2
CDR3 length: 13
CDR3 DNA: TGTGCCAGCAGCTCTAGCGGGGGGCGCGGGCAGTACTTC
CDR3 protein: CASSSSGGRGQYF

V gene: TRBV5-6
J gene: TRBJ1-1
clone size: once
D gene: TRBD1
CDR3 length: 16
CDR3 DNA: TGTGCCAGCAGCTTTAGAACAGGGGGCAAAAACACTGAAGCTTTCTTT
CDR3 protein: CASSFRTGGKNTEAFF

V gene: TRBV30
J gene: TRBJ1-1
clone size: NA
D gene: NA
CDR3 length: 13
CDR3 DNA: TGTGCCTGCCTCGGGGGGGGAGACACTGAAGCTTTCTTT
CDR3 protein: CACLGGGDTEAFF

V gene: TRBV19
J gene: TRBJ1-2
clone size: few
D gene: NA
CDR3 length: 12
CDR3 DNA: TGTGCCGGACTGGATACGAACTATGGCTACACCTTC
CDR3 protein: CAGLDTNYGYTF

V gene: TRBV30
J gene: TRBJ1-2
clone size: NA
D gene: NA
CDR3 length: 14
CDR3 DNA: TGTGCCTGGAGTGTACTATGGCCTAACTATGGCTACACCTTC
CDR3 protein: CAWSVLWPNYGYTF

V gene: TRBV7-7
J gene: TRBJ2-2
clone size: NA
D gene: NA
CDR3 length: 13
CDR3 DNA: TGTGCCAGCAGCTTAGACCAGGGTCGGGAGCTGTTTTTT
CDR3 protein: CASSLDQGRELFF

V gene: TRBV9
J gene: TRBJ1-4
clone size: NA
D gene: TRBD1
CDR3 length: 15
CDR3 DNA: TGTGCCAGCAGCGAAGGGACAGCGTACTATGAAAAACTGTTTTTT
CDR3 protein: CASSEGTAYYEKLFF

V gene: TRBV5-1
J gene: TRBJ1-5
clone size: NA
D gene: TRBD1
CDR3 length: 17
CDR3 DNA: TGCGCCAGCAGCCTGGACCCGGGACAGGGGCAGCGACAGCCCCAGCATTTT
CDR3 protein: CASSLDPGQGQRQPQHF

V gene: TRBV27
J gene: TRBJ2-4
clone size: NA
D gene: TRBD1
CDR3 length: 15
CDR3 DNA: TGTGCCAGCAGGGACAGGGACGCGGCCAAAAACATTCAGTACTTC
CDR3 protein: CASRDRDAAKNIQYF

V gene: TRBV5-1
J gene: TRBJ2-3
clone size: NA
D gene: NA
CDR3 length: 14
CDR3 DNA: TGCGCCAGCAGCTTGCTTGCGGTCACAGATACGCAGTATTTT
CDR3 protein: CASSLLAVTDTQYF

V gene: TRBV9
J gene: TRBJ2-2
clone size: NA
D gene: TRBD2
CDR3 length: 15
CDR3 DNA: TGTGCCAGCAGCGTGGGGAGCGGGAGCATCGGGGAGCTGTTTTTT
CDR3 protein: CASSVGSGSIGELFF

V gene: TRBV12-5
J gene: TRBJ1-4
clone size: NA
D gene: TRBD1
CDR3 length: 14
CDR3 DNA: TGTGCTAGTGGACCCGGGACAGCGCTGGAAAAACTGTTTTTT
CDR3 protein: CASGPGTALEKLFF

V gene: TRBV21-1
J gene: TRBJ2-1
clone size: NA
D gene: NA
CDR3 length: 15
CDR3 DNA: TGTGCCAGCAGCAAGCCGGGGAGCCCCTGGAATGAGCAGTTCTTC
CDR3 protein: CASSKPGSPWNEQFF

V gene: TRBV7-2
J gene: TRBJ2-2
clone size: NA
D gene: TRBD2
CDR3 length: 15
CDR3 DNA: TGTGCCAGCAGCTCGACTAGCGGGAGAACCGGGGAGCTGTTTTTT
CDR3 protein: CASSSTSGRTGELFF

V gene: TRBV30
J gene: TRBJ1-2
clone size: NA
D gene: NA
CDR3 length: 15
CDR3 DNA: TGTGCCTGGAGTGTAAATGGGCCCACTAACTATGGCTACACCTTC
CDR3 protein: CAWSVNGPTNYGYTF

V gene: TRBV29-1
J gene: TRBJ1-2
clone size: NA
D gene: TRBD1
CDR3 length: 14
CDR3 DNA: TGCAGCGTGACGGGCAGGGGGCGCGACTATGGCTACACCTTC
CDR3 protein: CSVTGRGRDYGYTF